These 14 T cell receptor beta chains share one sample of origin, sequenced in a study of shared clonotypes between healthy human individuals. TCRdb's table, derived via immunoSEQ multiplex PCR, lists solely in-frame clones and lacks some. The top ten hold around 11% of the sample, which has 470,000 or so clones, almost 80% seen once. What was sequenced was PBMCs. The receptors originated from a woman between 35 and 50 years old in good health. Some clones in this sample may be carry-over from other donors' samples.

In its sample, this clone was seen many times. The V and J genes are TRBV30 and TRBJ2-5; D not certain. Per germline, CDR1 GTSNPN and CDR2 SVGIG (reference sequence). This CDR3 contains 13 residues. Trimming removed 1 base at V and 1 base at J, with 7 bases between. The CDR3 sequence is CAWSGASQETQYF. Here the CDR3 DNA reads TGTGCCTGGAGTGGAGCTAGCCAAGAGACCCAGTACTTC.

This sequence joins TRBV5-8 and TRBJ1-1; D gene unclear. The CDR3 runs to 15 residues. V lost 0 bases and J lost 0, with 9 bases in between. Germline CDR1 reads SGHTS; CDR2 reads YDEGEE. The CDR3 reads CASSLEAGMNTEAFF. The DNA of the CDR3 is TGTGCCAGCAGCTTGGAGGCAGGAATGAACACTGAAGCTTTCTTT.

This clone was detected a few times. V usage is TRBV6-4 and J usage is TRBJ2-1; unclear D gene. V shed 2 bases and J shed 6 bases, with 8 bases lying between them. Per germline, CDR1 MRHNA and CDR2 SNTAGT. This CDR3 region has 13 residues. The DNA for the CDR3 is TGTGCCAGCAGTGACAGCTATACCAATGAGCAGTTCTTC. Translating it yields CASSDSYTNEQFF.

Notes on this clone: In the same sample, other DNA sequences code for this CDR3. V and J are TRBV28 and TRBJ1-4, with D unclear. Trimming pared 5 bases from V and 4 bases from J, leaving 5 bases between. From germline, CDR1 is MDHEN and CDR2 SYDVKM. The CDR3 totals 12 residues. The CDR3 coding sequence is TGTGCCAGCAGTGGGAATAATGAAAAACTGTTTTTT. Translated, it gives CASSGNNEKLFF. Supplemented by reference TRBV28 and TRBJ1-4, the full variable domain reads DVKVTQSSRYLVKRTGEKVFLECVQDMDHENMFWYRQDPGLGLRLIYFSYDVKMKEKGDIPEGYSVSREKKERFSLILESASTNQTSMYLCASSGNNEKLFFGSGTQLSVL.

The chain couples TRBV2 to TRBJ1-5; TRBD1 might be the D (5 bases). Germline-derived CDR1 and CDR2 are SNHLY and FYNNEI. Between the trimmed V and J ends, which lost 4 bases and 4 bases, there was a span of 20 bases. The CDR3 is 17 residues long. The CDR3 spells CASSVSRGGVGNQPQHF. The CDR3 DNA reads TGTGCCAGCAGTGTAAGTAGGGGAGGGGTTGGAAATCAGCCCCAGCATTTT.

V usage is TRBV7-2 and J usage is TRBJ1-5; D unresolved. The germline V and J ends were trimmed by 3 bases and 4 bases, with 7 bases remaining between them. Germline CDR1 reads SGHTA; CDR2 reads FQGNSA. The CDR3 loop spans 13 amino acids. CDR3 DNA sequence: TGTGCCAGCAGCTTCGGTCTGAATCAGCCCCAGCATTTT. Translation gives CASSFGLNQPQHF. Looking up the rest from reference TRBV7-2 and TRBJ1-5 gives the full variable domain: GAGVSQSPSNKVTEKGKDVELRCDPISGHTALYWYRQSLGQGLEFLIYFQGNSAPDKSGLPSDRFSAERTGGSVSTLTIQRTQQEDSAVYLCASSFGLNQPQHFGDGTRLSIL.

The chain couples TRBV13 to TRBJ2-2, with a possible D match to TRBD1 (6 bases). V lost 5 bases and J lost 0, with 10 bases in between. In germline, CDR1 is PRHDT, CDR2 FYEKMQ (reference sequence). The CDR3 contains 15 residues. Here the CDR3 DNA reads TGTGCCAGCAGCACCAGGACAGCGAACACCGGGGAGCTGTTTTTT. Amino acid sequence: CASSTRTANTGELFF. Complete variable domain (other parts from reference TRBV13 and TRBJ2-2): AAGVIQSPRHLIKEKRETATLKCYPIPRHDTVYWYQQGPGQDPQFLISFYEKMQSDKGSIPDRFSAQQFSDYHSELNMSSLELGDSALYFCASSTRTANTGELFFGEGSRLTVL.

The chain recombines TRBV30 with TRBJ2-7; 9 nucleotides agree with TRBD1. This CDR3 is built from 13 residues. V trimming: 5 bases; J trimming: 3 bases; junction bases outside the gene matches: 5. Germline-derived CDR1 and CDR2 are GTSNPN and SVGIG (reference sequence). CDR3 protein: CAWGTGQGYEQYF. The CDR3 DNA follows: TGTGCCTGGGGTACGGGACAGGGCTACGAGCAGTACTTC.

CDR3 sequence reads: CASRPWTASEQFF. CDR3 DNA: TGTGCCAGCAGACCCTGGACTGCTTCGGAGCAGTTCTTC. The rearrangement joins TRBV2 to TRBJ2-1; the D gene is possibly TRBD2 (5 bases). V was cut by 6 bases and J by 10 bases, with 16 bases left in between. CDR1 and CDR2 from the germline V gene are SNHLY and FYNNEI. The CDR3 runs 13 residues.

The chain combines TRBV5-4 with TRBJ2-1; D is tentatively TRBD1 or TRBD2 (6 bases each). With 4 bases removed from V and 8 bases from J, the gap between germline ends came to 13 bases. The CDR3 is made up of 13 amino acids. CDR1 is SGHNT and CDR2 is YYREEE in the germline V gene (reference sequence). The CDR3 nucleotides read TGTGCCAGCAGCCCGGGGGCGGGGTATGAGCAGTTCTTC. Translation gives CASSPGAGYEQFF.

A remark on this clone: The junction departs from the called germline gene at one end, perhaps through a read error. V gene TRBV7-9 combines with J gene TRBJ1-3, with D perhaps matching TRBD1 (5 bases). Per the germline V gene, CDR1 is SEHNR and CDR2 is FQNEAQ (reference sequence). The CDR3 is 14 amino acids. CDR3 nucleotide sequence: TGTGCCAGCAGCGTAGCAGGGATAGGAAGCACCATATATTTT. Translation: CASSVAGIGSTIYF.

The rearrangement joins TRBV11-2 to TRBJ2-1, with TRBD1 identical over 7 bases. Germline lookup yields CDR1 SGHAT and CDR2 FQNNGV. CDR3 size: 14 residues. J gave up 5 bases and V 5 bases, and 6 bases lay outside the gene matches. Written as DNA, the CDR3 is TGTGCCAGCAGCCCCTCGACAGGGAACAATGAGCAGTTCTTC. Its translation is CASSPSTGNNEQFF. Together with reference TRBV11-2 and TRBJ2-1, the CDR3 gives the full variable domain: EAGVAQSPRYKIIEKRQSVAFWCNPISGHATLYWYQQILGQGPKLLIQFQNNGVVDDSQLPKDRFSAERLKGVDSTLKIQPAKLEDSAVYLCASSPSTGNNEQFFGPGTRLTVL.

The chain employs TRBV30 and TRBJ2-3; 9 positions agree with TRBD1. CDR3 length: 15 amino acids. V gave up 3 bases and J gave up 2 bases; unmatched junction bases: 6. Per the germline V gene, CDR1 is GTSNPN and CDR2 is SVGIG (reference sequence). The CDR3 DNA reads as TGTGCCTGGAGCCAGACAGGGGGTCCCACAGATACGCAGTATTTT. It yields the protein CAWSQTGGPTDTQYF.

The chain employs TRBV28 and TRBJ1-1; TRBD1 is a possible D gene (5 bases). CDR3 length: 14 residues. Germline-derived CDR1 and CDR2 are MDHEN and SYDVKM. V was pared by 3 bases and J by 4 bases, with 12 bases between. The CDR3 sequence is CASSLGVGGTEAFF. DNA of the CDR3: TGTGCCAGCAGTTTGGGGGTGGGAGGCACTGAAGCTTTCTTT.